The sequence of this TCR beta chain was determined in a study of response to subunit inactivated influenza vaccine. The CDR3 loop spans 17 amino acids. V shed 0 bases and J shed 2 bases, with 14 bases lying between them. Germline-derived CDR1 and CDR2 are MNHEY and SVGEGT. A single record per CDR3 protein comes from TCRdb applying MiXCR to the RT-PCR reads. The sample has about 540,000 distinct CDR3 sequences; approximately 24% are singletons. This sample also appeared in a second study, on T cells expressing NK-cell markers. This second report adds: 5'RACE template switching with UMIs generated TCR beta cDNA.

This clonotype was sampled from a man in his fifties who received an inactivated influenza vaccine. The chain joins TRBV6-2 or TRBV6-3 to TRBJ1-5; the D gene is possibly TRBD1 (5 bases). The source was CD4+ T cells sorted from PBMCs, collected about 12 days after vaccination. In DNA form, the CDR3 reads TGTGCCAGCAGTTACTCTATGGGGCGAAAGGGCAATCAGCCCCAGCATTTT. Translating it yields CASSYSMGRKGNQPQHF.